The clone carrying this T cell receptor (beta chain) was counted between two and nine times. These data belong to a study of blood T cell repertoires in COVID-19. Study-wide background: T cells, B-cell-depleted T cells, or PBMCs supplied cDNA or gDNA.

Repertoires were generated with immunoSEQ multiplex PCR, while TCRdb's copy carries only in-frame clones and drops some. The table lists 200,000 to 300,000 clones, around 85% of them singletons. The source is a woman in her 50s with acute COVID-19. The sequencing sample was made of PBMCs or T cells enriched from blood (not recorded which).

The CDR3 nucleotides read TGTGCCAGCAGTTTACAGGGGTTAGGCTACACCTTC. This encodes CASSLQGLGYTF. The genes are TRBV12-3 or TRBV12-4 and TRBJ1-2, with D maybe TRBD1 (6 bases). Trimming shortened V by 2 bases and J by 8 bases, and 9 bases separated the two germline ends. The CDR3 is made up of 12 amino acids.